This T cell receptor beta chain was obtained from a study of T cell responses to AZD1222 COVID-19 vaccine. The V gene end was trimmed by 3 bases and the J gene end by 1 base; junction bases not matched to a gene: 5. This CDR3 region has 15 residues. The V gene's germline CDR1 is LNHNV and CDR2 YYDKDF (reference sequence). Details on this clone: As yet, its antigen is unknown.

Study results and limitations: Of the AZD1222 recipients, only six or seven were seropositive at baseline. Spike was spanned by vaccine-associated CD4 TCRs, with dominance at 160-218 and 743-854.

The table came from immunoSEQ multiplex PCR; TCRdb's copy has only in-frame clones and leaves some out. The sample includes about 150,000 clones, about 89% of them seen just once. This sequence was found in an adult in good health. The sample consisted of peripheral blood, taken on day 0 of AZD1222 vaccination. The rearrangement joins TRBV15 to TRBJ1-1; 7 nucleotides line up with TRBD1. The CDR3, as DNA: TGTGCCACCAGCAGCCTAGGACAGGCGAACACTGAAGCTTTCTTT. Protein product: CATSSLGQANTEAFF. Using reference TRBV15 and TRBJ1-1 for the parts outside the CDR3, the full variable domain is DAMVIQNPRYQVTQFGKPVTLSCSQTLNHNVMYWYQQKSSQAPKLLFHYYDKDFNNEADTPDNFQSRRPNTSFCFLDIRSPGLGDTAMYLCATSSLGQANTEAFFGQGTRLTVV.